One T cell receptor beta chain is described in this entry. Its antigen is still unknown. Naive CD8 cells lacked CD45RO and underwent positive selection for CCR7, leaving out terminally differentiated effector memory CD45RA+ cells. The source of the sample is a study of shared clonotypes between healthy human individuals. Study-level results: Non-shared clonotypes had lower generation probabilities than those shared by all four donors.

Measured with immunoSEQ multiplex PCR; TCRdb has only the in-frame clones, and not every one. The sample includes approximately 2,000,000 clones, about 93% seen only once; the top ten take approximately 1.7%. Sequences were obtained from naive CD8+ T cells from PBMCs. The receptor was derived from a man aged 18-30 years in good health. Some clones in this sample may be carry-over from other donors' samples.

The CDR3, as DNA: TGCGCCAGCAGCCCCCCGGGGGGCTCCTCTCAGCCCCAGCATTTT. Its protein is CASSPPGGSSQPQHF. The rearrangement uses TRBV4-3 and TRBJ1-5; D might be TRBD1 (6 bases). V was trimmed by 4 bases and J by 6 bases, leaving 16 bases between them. Germline values: CDR1 LGHNA, CDR2 YSLEER. CDR3 size: 15 residues.